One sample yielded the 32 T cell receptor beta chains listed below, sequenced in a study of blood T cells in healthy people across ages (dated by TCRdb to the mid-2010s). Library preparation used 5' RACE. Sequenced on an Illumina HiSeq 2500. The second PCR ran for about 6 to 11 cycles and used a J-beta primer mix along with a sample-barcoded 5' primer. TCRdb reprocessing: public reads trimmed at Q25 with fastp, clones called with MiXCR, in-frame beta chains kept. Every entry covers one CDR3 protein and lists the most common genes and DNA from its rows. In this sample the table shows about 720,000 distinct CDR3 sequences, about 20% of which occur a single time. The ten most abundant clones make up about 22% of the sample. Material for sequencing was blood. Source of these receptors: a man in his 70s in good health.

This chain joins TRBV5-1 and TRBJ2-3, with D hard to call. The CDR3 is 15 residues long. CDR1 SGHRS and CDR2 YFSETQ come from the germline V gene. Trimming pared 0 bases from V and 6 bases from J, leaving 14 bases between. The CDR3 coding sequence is TGCGCCAGCAGCTTGGAACTGGCGGAGAGTGATACGCAGTATTTT. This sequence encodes CASSLELAESDTQYF.

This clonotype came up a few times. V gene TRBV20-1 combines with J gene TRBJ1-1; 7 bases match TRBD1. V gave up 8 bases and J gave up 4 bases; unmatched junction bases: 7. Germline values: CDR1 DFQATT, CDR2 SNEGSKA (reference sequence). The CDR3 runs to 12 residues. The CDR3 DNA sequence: TGCAGTTCAGGGGGGTGGAGCACTGAAGCTTTCTTT. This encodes CSSGGWSTEAFF.

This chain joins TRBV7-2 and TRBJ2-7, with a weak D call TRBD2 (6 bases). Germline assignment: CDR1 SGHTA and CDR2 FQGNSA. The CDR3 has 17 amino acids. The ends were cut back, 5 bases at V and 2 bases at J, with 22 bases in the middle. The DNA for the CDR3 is TGTGCCAGCAGCCCTCAGGGTTGGGGGAGGACTACCTACGAGCAGTACGTC. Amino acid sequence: CASSPQGWGRTTYEQYV.

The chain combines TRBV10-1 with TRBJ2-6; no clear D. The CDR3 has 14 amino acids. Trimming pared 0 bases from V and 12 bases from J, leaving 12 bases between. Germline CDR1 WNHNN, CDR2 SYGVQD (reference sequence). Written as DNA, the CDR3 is TGCGCCAGCAGTGAGTCGAGAGACACCCCCGTCCTGACTTTC. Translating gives CASSESRDTPVLTF.

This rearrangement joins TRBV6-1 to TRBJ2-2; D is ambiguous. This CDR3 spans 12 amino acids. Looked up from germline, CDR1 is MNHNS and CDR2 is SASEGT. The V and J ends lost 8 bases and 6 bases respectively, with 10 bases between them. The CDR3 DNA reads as TGTGCCAGCGGGTTCTCGGCCGGGGAGCTGTTTTTT. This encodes CASGFSAGELFF.

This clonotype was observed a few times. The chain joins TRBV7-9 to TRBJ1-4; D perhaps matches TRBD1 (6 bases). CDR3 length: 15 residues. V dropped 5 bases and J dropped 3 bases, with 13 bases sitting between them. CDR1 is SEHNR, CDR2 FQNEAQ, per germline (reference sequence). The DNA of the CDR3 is TGTGCCAGCAGCCCCAAGGGGGAGGCTAATGAAAAACTGTTTTTT. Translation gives CASSPKGEANEKLFF.

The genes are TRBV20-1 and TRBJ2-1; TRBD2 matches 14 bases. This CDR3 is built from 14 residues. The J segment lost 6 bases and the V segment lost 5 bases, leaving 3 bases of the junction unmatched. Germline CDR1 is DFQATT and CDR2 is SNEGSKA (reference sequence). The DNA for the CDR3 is TGCAGTGCTCAGGGACTAGCGGGGGTCAATGAGCAGTTCTTC. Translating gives CSAQGLAGVNEQFF.

CDR3 amino acids: CSAQAPGSPDTQYF. The CDR3 DNA reads as TGCAGTGCTCAAGCTCCCGGGTCCCCAGATACGCAGTATTTT. The V and J genes are TRBV20-1 and TRBJ2-3, with D hard to call. In germline, CDR1 is DFQATT, CDR2 SNEGSKA (reference sequence). This CDR3 comprises 14 residues. V lost 5 bases, J lost 4 bases, and 16 bases lay in between.

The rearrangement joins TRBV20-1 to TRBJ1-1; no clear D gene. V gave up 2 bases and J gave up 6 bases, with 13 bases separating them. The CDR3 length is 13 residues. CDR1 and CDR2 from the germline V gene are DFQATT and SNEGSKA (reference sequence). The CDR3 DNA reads TGCAGTGCTAGACTTACGGGGTACGCTGAAGCTTTCTTT. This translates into CSARLTGYAEAFF.

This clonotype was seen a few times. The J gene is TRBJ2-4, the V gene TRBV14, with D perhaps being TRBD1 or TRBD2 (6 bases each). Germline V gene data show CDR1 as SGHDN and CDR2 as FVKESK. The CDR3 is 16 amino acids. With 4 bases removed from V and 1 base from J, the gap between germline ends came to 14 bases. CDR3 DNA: TGTGCCAGCAGCCCCTTGGGGGGCCTCGCCAAAAACATTCAGTACTTC. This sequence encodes CASSPLGGLAKNIQYF.

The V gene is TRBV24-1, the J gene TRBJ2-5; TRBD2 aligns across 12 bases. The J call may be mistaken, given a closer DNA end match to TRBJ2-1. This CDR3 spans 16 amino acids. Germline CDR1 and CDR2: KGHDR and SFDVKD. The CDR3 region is CATSDWGLAGYNEQFF. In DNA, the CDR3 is TGTGCCACCAGTGATTGGGGACTAGCGGGTTACAATGAGCAGTTCTTC.

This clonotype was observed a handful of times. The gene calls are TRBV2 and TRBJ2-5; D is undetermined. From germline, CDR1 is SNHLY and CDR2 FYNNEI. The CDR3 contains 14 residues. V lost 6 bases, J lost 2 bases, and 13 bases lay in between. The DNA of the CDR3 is TGTGCCAGCAGGGAGTTTAAGGTACAAGAGACCCAGTACTTC. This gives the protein CASREFKVQETQYF.

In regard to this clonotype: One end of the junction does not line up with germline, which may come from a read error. The CDR3 here is CASTDSSANYGHTF. The CDR3 DNA follows: TGTGCCAGCACCGACAGTTCAGCTAACTATGGCCACACCTTC. This chain connects TRBV6-2 or TRBV6-3 to TRBJ1-2, with D possibly TRBD1 on 5 matching bases. CDR1 is MNHEY and CDR2 is SVGEGT in the germline V gene. The CDR3 is 14 residues long.

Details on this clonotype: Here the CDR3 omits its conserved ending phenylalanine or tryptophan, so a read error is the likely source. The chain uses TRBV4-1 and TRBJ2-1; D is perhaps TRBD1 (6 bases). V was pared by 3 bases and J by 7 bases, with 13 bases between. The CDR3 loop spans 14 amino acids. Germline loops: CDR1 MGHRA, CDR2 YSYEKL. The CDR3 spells CASSQGDIKNEQFP. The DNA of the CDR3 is TGCGCCAGCAGCCAGGGGGACATCAAGAATGAGCAGTTCCCC.

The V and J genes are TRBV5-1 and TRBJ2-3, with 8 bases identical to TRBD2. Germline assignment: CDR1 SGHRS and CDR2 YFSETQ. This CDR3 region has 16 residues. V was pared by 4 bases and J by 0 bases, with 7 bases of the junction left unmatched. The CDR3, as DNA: TGCGCCAGCAGCCGTAGACTAGCGTCTAGCACAGATACGCAGTATTTT. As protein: CASSRRLASSTDTQYF.

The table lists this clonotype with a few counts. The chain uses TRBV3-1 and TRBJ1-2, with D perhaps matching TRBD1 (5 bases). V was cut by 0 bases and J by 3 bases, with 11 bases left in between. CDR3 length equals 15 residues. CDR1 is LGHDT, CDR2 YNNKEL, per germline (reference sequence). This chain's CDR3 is CASSQDRRGDYGYTF. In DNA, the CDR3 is TGTGCCAGCAGCCAAGATCGGAGGGGCGACTATGGCTACACCTTC. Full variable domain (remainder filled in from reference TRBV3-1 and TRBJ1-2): DTAVSQTPKYLVTQMGNDKSIKCEQNLGHDTMYWYKQDSKKFLKIMFSYNNKELIINETVPNRFSPKSPDKAHLNLHINSLELGDSAVYFCASSQDRRGDYGYTFGSGTRLTVV.

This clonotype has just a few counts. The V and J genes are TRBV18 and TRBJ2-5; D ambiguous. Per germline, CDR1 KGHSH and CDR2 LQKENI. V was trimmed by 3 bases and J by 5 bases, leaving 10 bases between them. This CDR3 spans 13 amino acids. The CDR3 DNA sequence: TGTGCCAGCTCACCGGCCTCGGTGGAGACCCAGTACTTC. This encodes CASSPASVETQYF.

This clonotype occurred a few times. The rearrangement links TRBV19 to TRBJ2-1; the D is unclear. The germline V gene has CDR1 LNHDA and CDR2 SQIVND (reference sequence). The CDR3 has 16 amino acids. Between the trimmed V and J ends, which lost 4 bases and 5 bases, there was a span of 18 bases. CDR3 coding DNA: TGTGCCAGTAGTACTAGGGCGGCAAGTCAACACAATGAGCAGTTCTTC. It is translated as CASSTRAASQHNEQFF.

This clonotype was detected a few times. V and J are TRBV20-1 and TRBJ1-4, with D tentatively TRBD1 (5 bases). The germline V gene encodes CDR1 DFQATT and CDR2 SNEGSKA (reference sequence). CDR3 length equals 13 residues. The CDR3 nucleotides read TGCGGTTCTTACGCTCAGGGTGGTGAAAAACTGTTTTTT. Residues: CGSYAQGGEKLFF.

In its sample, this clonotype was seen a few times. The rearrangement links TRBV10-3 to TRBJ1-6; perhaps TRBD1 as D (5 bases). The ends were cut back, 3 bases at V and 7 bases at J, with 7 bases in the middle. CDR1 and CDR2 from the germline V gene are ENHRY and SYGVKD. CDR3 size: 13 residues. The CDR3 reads CAISDSGNSPLHF. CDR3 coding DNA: TGTGCCATCAGTGATTCAGGGAATTCACCCCTCCACTTT.

Here the CDR3 DNA reads TGTGCCAGCAGTTGGGGCTCCGGACTATACAATGAGCAGTTCTTC. This translates into CASSWGSGLYNEQFF. The chain is built from TRBV12-3 or TRBV12-4 and TRBJ2-1; possibly TRBD2 for D (6 bases). The CDR3 extends over 15 amino acids. V dropped 4 bases and J dropped 4 bases, with 14 bases sitting between them.

CDR3 protein: CASSPLTGKFNEQFF. DNA for the CDR3: TGTGCCAGCTCACCACTAACTGGGAAGTTCAATGAGCAGTTCTTC. The V and J genes are TRBV18 and TRBJ2-1; the D is unclear. The CDR3 runs to 15 residues. CDR1 and CDR2 from the germline V gene are KGHSH and LQKENI. Trimming left V 1 base short and J 6 bases short, with 13 bases between.

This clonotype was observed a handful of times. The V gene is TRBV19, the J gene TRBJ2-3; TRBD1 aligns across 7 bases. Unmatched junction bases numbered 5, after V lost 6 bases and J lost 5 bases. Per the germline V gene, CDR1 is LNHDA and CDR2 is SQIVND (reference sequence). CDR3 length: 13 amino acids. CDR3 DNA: TGTGCCAGTAGCCGGGACAGTCAAGATACGCAGTATTTT. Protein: CASSRDSQDTQYF. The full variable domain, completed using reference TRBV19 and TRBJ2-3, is DGGITQSPKYLFRKEGQNVTLSCEQNLNHDAMYWYRQDPGQGLRLIYYSQIVNDFQKGDIAEGYSVSREKKESFPLTVTSAQKNPTAFYLCASSRDSQDTQYFGPGTRLTVL.

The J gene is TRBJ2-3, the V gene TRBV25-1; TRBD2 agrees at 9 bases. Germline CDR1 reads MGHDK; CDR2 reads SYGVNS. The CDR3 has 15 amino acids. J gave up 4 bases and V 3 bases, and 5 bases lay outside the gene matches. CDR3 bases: TGTGCCAGCAGTGACTCCGCGGGAGGGGCAGATACGCAGTATTTT. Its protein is CASSDSAGGADTQYF.

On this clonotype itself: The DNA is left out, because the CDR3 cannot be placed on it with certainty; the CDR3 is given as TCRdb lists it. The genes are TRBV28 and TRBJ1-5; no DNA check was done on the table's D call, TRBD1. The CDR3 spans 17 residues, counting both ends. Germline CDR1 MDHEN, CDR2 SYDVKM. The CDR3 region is CASSFGPGWNSNQPQHF.

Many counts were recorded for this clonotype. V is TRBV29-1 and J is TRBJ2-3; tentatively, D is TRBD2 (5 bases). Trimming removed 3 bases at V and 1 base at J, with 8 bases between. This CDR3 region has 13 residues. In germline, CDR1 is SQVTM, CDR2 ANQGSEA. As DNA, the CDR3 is TGCAGCGTTGAGCCAGCGGGCACAGATACGCAGTATTTT. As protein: CSVEPAGTDTQYF.

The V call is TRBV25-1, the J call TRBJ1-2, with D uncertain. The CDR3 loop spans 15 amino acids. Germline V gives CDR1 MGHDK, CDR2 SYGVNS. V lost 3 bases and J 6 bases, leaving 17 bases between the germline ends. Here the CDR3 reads CASSDPRVEYDGYTF. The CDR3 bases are TGTGCCAGCAGTGATCCTCGAGTGGAATACGATGGCTACACCTTC.

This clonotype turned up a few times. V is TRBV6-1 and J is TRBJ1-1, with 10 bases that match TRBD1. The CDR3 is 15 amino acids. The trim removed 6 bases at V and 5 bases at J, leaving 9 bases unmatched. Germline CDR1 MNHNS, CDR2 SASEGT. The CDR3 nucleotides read TGTGCCAGCAGATTCCGGGACAGGGGTAGTACTGAAGCTTTCTTT. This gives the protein CASRFRDRGSTEAFF.

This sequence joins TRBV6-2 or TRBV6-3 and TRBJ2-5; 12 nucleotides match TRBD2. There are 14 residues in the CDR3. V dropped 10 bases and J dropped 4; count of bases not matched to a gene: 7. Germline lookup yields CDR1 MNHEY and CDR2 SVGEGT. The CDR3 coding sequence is TGTGCCACGCACCGGGGACTAGCGGGAGAGACCCAGTACTTC. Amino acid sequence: CATHRGLAGETQYF.

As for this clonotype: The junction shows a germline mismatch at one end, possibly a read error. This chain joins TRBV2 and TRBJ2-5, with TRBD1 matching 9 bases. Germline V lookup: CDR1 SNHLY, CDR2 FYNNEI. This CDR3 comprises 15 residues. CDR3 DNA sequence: TGCGCCAGCAGGCGGGACAGGGCTAATAGAGAGACCCAGTACTTC. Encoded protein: CASRRDRANRETQYF.

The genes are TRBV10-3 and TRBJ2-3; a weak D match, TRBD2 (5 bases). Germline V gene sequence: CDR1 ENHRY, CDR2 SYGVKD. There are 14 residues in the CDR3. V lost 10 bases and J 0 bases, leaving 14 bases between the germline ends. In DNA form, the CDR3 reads TGTGCCACCCGGCGGGTGCCTAGCACAGATACGCAGTATTTT. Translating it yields CATRRVPSTDTQYF.

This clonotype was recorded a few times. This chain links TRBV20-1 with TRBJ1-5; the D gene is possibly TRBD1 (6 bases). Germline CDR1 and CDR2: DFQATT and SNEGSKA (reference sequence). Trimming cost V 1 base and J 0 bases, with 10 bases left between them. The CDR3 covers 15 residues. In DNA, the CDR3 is TGCAGTGCTAGAGTACAAGGGGGTAGCAATCAGCCCCAGCATTTT. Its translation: CSARVQGGSNQPQHF.